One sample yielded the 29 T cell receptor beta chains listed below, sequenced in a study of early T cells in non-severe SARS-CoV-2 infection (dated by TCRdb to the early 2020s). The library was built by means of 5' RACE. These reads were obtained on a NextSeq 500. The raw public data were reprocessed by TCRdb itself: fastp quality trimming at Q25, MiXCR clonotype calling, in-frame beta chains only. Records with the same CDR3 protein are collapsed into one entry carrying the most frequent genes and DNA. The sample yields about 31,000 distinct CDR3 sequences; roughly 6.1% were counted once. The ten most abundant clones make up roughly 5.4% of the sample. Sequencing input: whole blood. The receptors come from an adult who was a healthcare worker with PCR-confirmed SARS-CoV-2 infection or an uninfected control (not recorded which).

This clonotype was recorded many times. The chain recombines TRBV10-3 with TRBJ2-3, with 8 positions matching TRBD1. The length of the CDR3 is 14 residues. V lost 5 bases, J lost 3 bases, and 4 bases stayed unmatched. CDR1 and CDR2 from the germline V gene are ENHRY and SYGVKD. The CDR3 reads CAISIGQGTDTQYF. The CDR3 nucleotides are TGTGCCATCAGTATCGGACAGGGAACAGATACGCAGTATTTT.

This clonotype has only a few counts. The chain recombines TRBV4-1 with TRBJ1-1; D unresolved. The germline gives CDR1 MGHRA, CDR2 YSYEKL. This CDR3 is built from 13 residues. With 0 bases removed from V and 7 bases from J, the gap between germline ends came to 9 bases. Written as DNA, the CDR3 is TGCGCCAGCAGCCAAGATAAAGGGCTTGAAGCTTTCTTT. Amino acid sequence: CASSQDKGLEAFF.

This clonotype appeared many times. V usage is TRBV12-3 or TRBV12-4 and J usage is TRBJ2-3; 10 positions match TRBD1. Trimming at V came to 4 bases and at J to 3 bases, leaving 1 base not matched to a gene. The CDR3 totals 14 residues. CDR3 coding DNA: TGTGCCAGCAGTTGGACAGGGGGGACAGATACGCAGTATTTT. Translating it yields CASSWTGGTDTQYF.

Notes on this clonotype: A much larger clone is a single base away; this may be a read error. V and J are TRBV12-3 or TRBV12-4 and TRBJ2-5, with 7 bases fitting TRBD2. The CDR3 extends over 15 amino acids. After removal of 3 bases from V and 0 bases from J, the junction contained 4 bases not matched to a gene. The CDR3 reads CASSFGGGHQETQYF. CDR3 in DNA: TGTGCCAGCAGTTTTGGGGGAGGGCACCAAGAGACCCAGTACTTC.

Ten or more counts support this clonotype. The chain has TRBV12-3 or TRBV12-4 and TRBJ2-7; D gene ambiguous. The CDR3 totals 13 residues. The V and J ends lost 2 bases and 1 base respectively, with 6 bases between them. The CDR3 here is CASSLRASYEQYF. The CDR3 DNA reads TGTGCCAGCAGTTTAAGGGCTTCCTACGAGCAGTACTTC.

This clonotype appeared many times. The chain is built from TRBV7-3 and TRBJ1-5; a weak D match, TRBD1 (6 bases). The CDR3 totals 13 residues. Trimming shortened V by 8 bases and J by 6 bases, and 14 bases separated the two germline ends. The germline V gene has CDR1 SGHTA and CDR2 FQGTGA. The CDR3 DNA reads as TGTGCCAGCCGGGCAGGGGTAGGTCAGCCCCAGCATTTT. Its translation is CASRAGVGQPQHF. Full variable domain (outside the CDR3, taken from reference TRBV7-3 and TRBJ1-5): GAGVSQTPSNKVTEKGKYVELRCDPISGHTALYWYRQSLGQGPEFLIYFQGTGAADDSGLPNDRFFAVRPEGSVSTLKIQRTERGDSAVYLCASRAGVGQPQHFGDGTRLSIL.

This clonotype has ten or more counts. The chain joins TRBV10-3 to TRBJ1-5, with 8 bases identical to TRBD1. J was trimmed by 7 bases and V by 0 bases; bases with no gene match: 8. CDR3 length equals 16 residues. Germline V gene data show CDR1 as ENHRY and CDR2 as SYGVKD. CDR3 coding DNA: TGTGCCATCAGTGAGTCCCTTGACAGGGGTAAGCAGCCCCAGCATTTT. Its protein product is CAISESLDRGKQPQHF.

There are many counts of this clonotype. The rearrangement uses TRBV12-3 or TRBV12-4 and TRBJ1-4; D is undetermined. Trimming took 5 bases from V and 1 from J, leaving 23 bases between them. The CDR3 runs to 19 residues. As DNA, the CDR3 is TGTGCCAGCAGTCCCCTGCTGTTAAACCCACGCGGAACTAATGAAAAACTGTTTTTT. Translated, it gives CASSPLLLNPRGTNEKLFF.

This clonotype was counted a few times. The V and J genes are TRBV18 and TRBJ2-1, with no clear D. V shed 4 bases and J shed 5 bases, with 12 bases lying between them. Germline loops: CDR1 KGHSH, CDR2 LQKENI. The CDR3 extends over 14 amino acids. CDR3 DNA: TGTGCCAGCTCACTCGCCGGGTCTAACAATGAGCAGTTCTTC. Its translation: CASSLAGSNNEQFF.

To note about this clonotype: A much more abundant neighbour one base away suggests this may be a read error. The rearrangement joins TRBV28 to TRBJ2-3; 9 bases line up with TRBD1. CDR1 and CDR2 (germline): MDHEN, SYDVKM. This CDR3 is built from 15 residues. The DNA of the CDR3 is TGTGCCAGCAGAGGACAGGGGACAAGCACAGATACGCAGTGTTTT. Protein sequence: CASRGQGTSTDTQCF.

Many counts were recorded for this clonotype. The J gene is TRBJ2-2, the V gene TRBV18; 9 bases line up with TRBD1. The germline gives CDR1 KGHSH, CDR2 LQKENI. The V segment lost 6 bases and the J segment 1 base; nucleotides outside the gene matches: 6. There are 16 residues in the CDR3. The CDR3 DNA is TGTGCCAGCTCCCCCCCGGGACAGGGGAACACCGGGGAGCTGTTTTTT. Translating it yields CASSPPGQGNTGELFF.

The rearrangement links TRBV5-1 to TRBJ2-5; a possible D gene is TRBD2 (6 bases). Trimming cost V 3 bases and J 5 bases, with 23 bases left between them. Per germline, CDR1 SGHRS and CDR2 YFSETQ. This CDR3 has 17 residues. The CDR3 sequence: CASSSSWGRRARETQYF. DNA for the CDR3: TGCGCCAGCAGCTCCTCTTGGGGGAGGAGGGCCCGGGAGACCCAGTACTTC.

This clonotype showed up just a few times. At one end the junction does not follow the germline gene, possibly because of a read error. CDR3 DNA: TGTGTCAGCAGTTCCACCGACGGACAGATAGCCAAAAACATTCAGTACTTC. This gives the protein CVSSSTDGQIAKNIQYF. The V and J genes are TRBV28 and TRBJ2-4; maybe TRBD1 (6 bases). CDR3 length: 17 residues. Germline V gene lookup returns CDR1 MDHEN and CDR2 SYDVKM.

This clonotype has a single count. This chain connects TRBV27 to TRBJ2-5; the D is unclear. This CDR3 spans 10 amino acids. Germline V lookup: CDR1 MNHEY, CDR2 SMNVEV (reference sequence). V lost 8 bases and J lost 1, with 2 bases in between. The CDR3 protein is CASGQETQYF. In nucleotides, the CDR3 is TGTGCCAGCGGCCAAGAGACCCAGTACTTC.

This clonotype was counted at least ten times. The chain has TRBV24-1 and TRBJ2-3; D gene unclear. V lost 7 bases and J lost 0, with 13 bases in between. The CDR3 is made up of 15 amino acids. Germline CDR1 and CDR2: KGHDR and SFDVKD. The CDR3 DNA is TGTGCCACCAGCCTCCCCGGAACTAGCACAGATACGCAGTATTTT. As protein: CATSLPGTSTDTQYF.

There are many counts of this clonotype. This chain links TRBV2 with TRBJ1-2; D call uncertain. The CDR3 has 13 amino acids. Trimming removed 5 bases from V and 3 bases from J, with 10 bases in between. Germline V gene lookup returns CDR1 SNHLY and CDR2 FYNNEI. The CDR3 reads CASSSVPYYGYTF. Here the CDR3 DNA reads TGTGCCAGCAGTTCGGTACCTTACTATGGCTACACCTTC.

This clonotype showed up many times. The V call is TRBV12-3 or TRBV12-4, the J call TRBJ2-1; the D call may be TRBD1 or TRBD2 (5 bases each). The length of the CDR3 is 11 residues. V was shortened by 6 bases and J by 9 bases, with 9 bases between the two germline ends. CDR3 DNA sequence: TGTGCCAGCAGCTGGGGGAGTGAGCAGTTCTTC. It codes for CASSWGSEQFF.

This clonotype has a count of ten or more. The CDR3 DNA is TGTGCCAGCAGGGACCTAGCGGGAGCTATCTCCTACGAGCAGTACTTC. Protein product: CASRDLAGAISYEQYF. The chain joins TRBV6-6 to TRBJ2-7, with TRBD2 matching over 10 bases. Germline CDR1 and CDR2: MNHNY and SVGAGI (reference sequence). V trimming: 6 bases; J trimming: 0 bases; junction bases outside the gene matches: 8. This CDR3 is 16 amino acids long.

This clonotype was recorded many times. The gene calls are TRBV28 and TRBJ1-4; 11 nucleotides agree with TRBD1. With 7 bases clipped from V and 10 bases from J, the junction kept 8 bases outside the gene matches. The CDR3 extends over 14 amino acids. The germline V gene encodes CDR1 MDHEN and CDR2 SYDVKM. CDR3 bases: TGTGCCAGCATCCGAGGACAGGGGGCTGGAAAACTGTTTTTT. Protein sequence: CASIRGQGAGKLFF.

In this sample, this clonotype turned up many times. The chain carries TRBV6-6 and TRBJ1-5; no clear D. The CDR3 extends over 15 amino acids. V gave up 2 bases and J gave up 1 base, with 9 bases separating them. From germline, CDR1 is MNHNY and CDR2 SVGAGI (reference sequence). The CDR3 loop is CASSYLVGSNQPQHF. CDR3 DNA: TGTGCCAGCAGTTACCTAGTCGGGAGCAATCAGCCCCAGCATTTT.

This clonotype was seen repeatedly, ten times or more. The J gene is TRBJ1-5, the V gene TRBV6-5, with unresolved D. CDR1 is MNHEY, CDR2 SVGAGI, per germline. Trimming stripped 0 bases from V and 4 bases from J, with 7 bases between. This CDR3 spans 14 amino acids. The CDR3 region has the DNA TGTGCCAGCAGTTACTCGGTCCAGAATCAGCCCCAGCATTTT. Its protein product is CASSYSVQNQPQHF.

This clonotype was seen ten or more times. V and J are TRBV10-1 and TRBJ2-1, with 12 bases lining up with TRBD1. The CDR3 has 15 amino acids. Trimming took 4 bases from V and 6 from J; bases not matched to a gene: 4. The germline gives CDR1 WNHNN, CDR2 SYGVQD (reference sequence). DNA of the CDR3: TGCGCCAGCAGTGCGGGACAGGGGGCGAGCAATGAGCAGTTCTTC. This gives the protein CASSAGQGASNEQFF.

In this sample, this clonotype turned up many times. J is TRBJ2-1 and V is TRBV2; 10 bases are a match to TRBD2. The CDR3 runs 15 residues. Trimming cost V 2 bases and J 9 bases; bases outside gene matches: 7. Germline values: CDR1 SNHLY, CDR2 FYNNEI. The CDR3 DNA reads TGTGCCAGCAGTGAACTGCTAGCGGGAGAGGGTGAGCAGTTCTTC. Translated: CASSELLAGEGEQFF.

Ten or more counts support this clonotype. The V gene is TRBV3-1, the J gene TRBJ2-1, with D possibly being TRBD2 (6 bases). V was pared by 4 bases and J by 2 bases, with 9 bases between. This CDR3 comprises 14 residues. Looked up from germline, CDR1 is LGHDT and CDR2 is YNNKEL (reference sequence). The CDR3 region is CASSPSGAYNEQFF. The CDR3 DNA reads TGTGCCAGCAGCCCGTCGGGAGCCTACAATGAGCAGTTCTTC.

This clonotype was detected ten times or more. In nucleotides, the CDR3 is TGTGCCAGCAGTTACGACAGGGGGCGCACTAATGAGCAGTTCTTC. Translated, it gives CASSYDRGRTNEQFF. J is TRBJ2-1 and V is TRBV2; 10 nucleotides line up with TRBD1. V shed 5 bases and J 7 bases; nucleotides not matched to a gene: 8. The CDR3 has 15 amino acids. Germline CDR1 and CDR2: SNHLY and FYNNEI. Supplemented by reference TRBV2 and TRBJ2-1, the full variable domain reads EPEVTQTPSHQVTQMGQEVILRCVPISNHLYFYWYRQILGQKVEFLVSFYNNEISEKSEIFDDQFSVERPDGSNFTLKIRSTKLEDSAMYFCASSYDRGRTNEQFFGPGTRLTVL.

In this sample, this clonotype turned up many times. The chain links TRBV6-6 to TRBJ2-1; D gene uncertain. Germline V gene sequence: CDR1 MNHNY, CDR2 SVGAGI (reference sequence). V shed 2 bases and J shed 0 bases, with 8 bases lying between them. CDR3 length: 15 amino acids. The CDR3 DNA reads TGTGCCAGCAGTTACGCGGAAAGCTCCTACAATGAGCAGTTCTTC. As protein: CASSYAESSYNEQFF.

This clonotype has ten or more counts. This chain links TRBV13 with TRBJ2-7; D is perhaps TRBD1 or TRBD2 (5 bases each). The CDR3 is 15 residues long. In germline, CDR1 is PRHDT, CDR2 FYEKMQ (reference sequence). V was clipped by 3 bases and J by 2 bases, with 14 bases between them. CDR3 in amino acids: CASSFDPGTPYEQYF. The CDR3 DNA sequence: TGTGCCAGCAGCTTCGATCCCGGGACGCCCTACGAGCAGTACTTC.

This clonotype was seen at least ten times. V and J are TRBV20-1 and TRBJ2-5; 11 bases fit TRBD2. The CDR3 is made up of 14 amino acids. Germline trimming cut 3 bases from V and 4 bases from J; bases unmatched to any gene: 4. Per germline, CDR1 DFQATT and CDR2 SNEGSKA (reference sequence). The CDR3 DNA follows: TGCAGTGCTAGGCCTGGACTAGCGGGAGAGACCCAGTACTTC. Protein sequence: CSARPGLAGETQYF.

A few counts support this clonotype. The CDR3 loop is CASRSGTSGGELFF. CDR3 DNA: TGTGCCAGCAGGTCCGGGACTAGCGGCGGGGAGCTGTTTTTT. The genes are TRBV9 and TRBJ2-2; 11 bases line up with TRBD2. Per germline, CDR1 SGDLS and CDR2 YYNGEE. The CDR3 consists of 14 residues. V lost 5 bases to trimming and J lost 7 bases; unmatched junction nucleotides: 4.